This T cell receptor (beta chain) derives from a study of cytomegalovirus exposure and HLA in healthy donors. The PCR ran on 60 Vbeta and 13 Jbeta primers. Generated by immunoSEQ multiplex PCR, the TCRdb table keeps only in-frame clones and is missing some. In the table there are about 170,000 clones, approximately 82% of which are singletons. Per the germline V gene, CDR1 is MDHEN and CDR2 is SYDVKM. This CDR3 region has 14 residues. The V end lost 5 bases, the J end lost 1 base, and 11 bases lay between the germline ends. Worth noting for this clone: The target antigen is unknown.

Findings and caveats of the study: A later analysis found TCR association rates differed by HLA locus, highest for DRB1 and lowest for HLA-C. For presence/absence analyses, sequencing depth was assumed to be roughly uniform across donors.

The chain employs TRBV28 and TRBJ2-5; maybe TRBD1 (5 bases). The clonotype comes from a male donor in good health and CMV-seronegative. Sequenced: PBMCs. The CDR3 DNA follows: TGTGCCAGCAGTCCACGACAGACCCAAGAGACCCAGTACTTC. Its protein is CASSPRQTQETQYF.